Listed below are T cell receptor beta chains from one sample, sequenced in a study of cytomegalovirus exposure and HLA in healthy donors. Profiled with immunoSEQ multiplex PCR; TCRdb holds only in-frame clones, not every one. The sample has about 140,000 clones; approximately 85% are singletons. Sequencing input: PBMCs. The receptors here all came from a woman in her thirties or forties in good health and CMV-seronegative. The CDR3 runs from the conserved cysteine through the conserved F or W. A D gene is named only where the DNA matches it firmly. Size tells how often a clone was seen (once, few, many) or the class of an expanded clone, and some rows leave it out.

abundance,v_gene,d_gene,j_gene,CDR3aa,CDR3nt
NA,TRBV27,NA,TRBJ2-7,CASSLTGGEQYF,TGTGCCAGCAGTCTAACCGGGGGCGAGCAGTACTTC
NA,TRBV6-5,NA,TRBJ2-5,CASSLVQYETQYF,TGTGCCAGCAGTCTAGTGCAATACGAGACCCAGTACTTC
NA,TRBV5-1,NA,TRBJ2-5,CASSLQEYQETQYF,TGCGCCAGCAGCTTACAGGAGTACCAAGAGACCCAGTACTTC
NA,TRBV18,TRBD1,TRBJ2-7,CASSNTGWDRLYEQYF,TGTGCCAGCTCTAACACCGGCTGGGACAGGCTTTACGAGCAGTACTTC
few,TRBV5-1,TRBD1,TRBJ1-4,CASSDTGAINEKLFF,TGCGCCAGCAGCGACACAGGGGCCATTAATGAAAAACTGTTTTTT
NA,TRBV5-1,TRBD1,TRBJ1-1,CASSSPTGANTEAFF,TGCGCCAGCAGCTCGCCGACAGGGGCGAACACTGAAGCTTTCTTT
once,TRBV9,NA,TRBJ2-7,CASSVAKRAYLPMSYEQYF,TGTGCCAGCAGCGTAGCTAAGCGGGCCTACCTTCCCATGTCCTACGAGCAGTACTTC
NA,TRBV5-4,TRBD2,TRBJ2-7,CARTSPGGDSYEQYF,TGTGCCAGAACCAGCCCGGGGGGGGATTCCTACGAGCAGTACTTC
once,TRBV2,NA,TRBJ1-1,CASRQVSEAFF,TGTGCCAGCCGACAGGTCTCGGAAGCTTTCTTT
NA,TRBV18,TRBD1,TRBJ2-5,CASSPPGTGGGLQETQYF,TGTGCCAGCTCACCACCCGGGACAGGGGGCGGGTTACAAGAGACCCAGTACTTC
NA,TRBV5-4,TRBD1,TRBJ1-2,CASSLGGGYTF,TGTGCCAGCAGCTTAGGGGGCGGCTACACCTTC
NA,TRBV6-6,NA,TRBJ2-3,CATLPHGVADTQYF,TGTGCCACCCTCCCCCACGGGGTGGCAGATACGCAGTATTTT
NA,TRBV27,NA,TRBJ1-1,CASSFTGTEAFF,TGTGCCAGCAGTTTTACAGGGACTGAAGCTTTCTTT
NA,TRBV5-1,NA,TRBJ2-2,CASSLRGSRNTGELFF,TGCGCCAGCAGCTTACGTGGGAGCCGGAACACCGGGGAGCTGTTTTTT